The T cell receptor beta chain under discussion was sequenced for a study of cytomegalovirus exposure and HLA in healthy donors. Overall study results and limits: Analyzed later, association rates of TCRs varied across HLA loci, with DRB1 most and HLA-C fewest. The investigators catalogued some 160 TCR beta chains as cytomegalovirus-associated. A later analysis appeared to link common viral pathogens to several of the most significant clusters. Per a prior analysis, the majority of TCR beta V segments were productive roughly 87% or roughly 30% of the time.

There are 15 residues in the CDR3. V lost 5 bases, J lost 5 bases, and 7 bases stayed unmatched. Germline CDR1 is WNHNN and CDR2 is SYGVQD (reference sequence). With respect to this clone: The antigen remains unidentified.

The PCR used 60 Vbeta and 13 Jbeta primers. Measured with immunoSEQ multiplex PCR; TCRdb has only the in-frame clones, and not every one. The sample shows approximately 160,000 clones, around 68% of them seen only once. The chain employs TRBV10-1 and TRBJ1-5; TRBD1 matches at 9 bases. Sequenced input: PBMCs. This receptor was identified in a man aged 50 to 60 in good health and CMV-seronegative. The DNA of the CDR3 is TGCGCCAGCAGTCCAGGGGACAGGGACCATCAGCCCCAGCATTTT. Protein: CASSPGDRDHQPQHF.